Below, 17 T cell receptor beta chains from the same sample are listed, as sequenced in a study of shared clonotypes between healthy human individuals (dated by TCRdb to the early 2020s). The receptor library was made with the immunoSEQ multiplex PCR assay. In TCRdb, the immuneACCESS table is reduced to in-frame sequences with V and J assigned. These tables do not hold every clone; where another copy was compared, an unresolved V gene accounts for under half, and the others remain unexplained. This sample is represented by approximately 2.5 million clones; 80% to 95% of them were singletons. About 0.38% of the sample is in the top ten clones. The material sequenced was naive CD4+ T cells from PBMCs. Reading the label with the study, this specimen's cell subset or site is: CD45RA+ positively selected. Every receptor here comes from a man between 18 and 29 years old in good health. Some clones in this sample may be carry-over from other donors' samples.

The rearrangement uses TRBV28 and TRBJ2-7; D gene uncertain. V gave up 5 bases and J gave up 0 bases, with 14 bases separating them. The CDR3 covers 15 residues. In germline, CDR1 is MDHEN, CDR2 SYDVKM. CDR3 region: CASSRTRAGSYEQYF. The CDR3 DNA is TGTGCCAGCAGTCGAACCCGGGCAGGCTCCTACGAGCAGTACTTC.

The chain links TRBV7-3 to TRBJ2-3; D is possibly TRBD1 (5 bases). The CDR3 totals 12 residues. Between the trimmed V and J ends, which lost 5 bases and 7 bases, there was a span of 10 bases. From germline, CDR1 is SGHTA and CDR2 FQGTGA. The DNA of the CDR3 is TGTGCCAGCAGCCCCCAGGGAAATACGCAGTATTTT. It encodes CASSPQGNTQYF.

V gene TRBV11-2 combines with J gene TRBJ1-1; D is uncertain. Germline V CDR1 and CDR2: SGHAT, FQNNGV. V gave up 1 base and J gave up 6 bases, with 18 bases separating them. This CDR3 region has 16 residues. DNA of the CDR3: TGTGCCAGCAGCTTAGCGGGCCAGCCAGTCATCCCTGAAGCTTTCTTT. It is translated as CASSLAGQPVIPEAFF.

The chain joins TRBV29-1 to TRBJ2-1; D gene ambiguous. The CDR3 is 13 residues long. The germline CDR1 and CDR2 sequences are SQVTM and ANQGSEA. Trimming took off 4 bases at V and 9 bases at J, with 16 bases between the two ends. CDR3 DNA sequence: TGCAGCGTTGGGAAGCTACTTGGTCCTGAGCAGTTCTTC. This encodes CSVGKLLGPEQFF.

The rearrangement joins TRBV5-1 to TRBJ2-1; no clear D. Germline-derived CDR1 and CDR2 are SGHRS and YFSETQ. The CDR3 is 14 residues long. V gave up 0 bases and J gave up 5 bases, with 9 bases separating them. CDR3 sequence: CASSLARPDNEQFF. Here the CDR3 DNA reads TGCGCCAGCAGCTTGGCTAGACCCGACAATGAGCAGTTCTTC.

This chain links TRBV28 with TRBJ2-7; 9 nucleotides match TRBD1. This CDR3 region has 13 residues. CDR1 is MDHEN and CDR2 is SYDVKM in the germline V gene. J was trimmed by 5 bases and V by 6 bases; bases with no gene match: 5. CDR3 protein: CASRWGQGNEQYF. CDR3 nucleotides: TGTGCCAGCAGATGGGGACAGGGAAACGAGCAGTACTTC.

A remark on this clone: The sample holds other DNA sequences that translate to the same CDR3. CDR3 bases: TGTGCCAGCAGCGTAGCCCCTAACACAGATACGCAGTATTTT. Residues: CASSVAPNTDTQYF. The chain has TRBV9 and TRBJ2-3; D gene ambiguous. This CDR3 has 14 amino acids. Deletions cut 0 bases from V and 2 bases from J, with 7 bases between. CDR1 is SGDLS and CDR2 is YYNGEE in the germline V gene.

Details on this clone: The sample contains more than one DNA sequence encoding this CDR3. The chain is built from TRBV9 and TRBJ2-7, with D possibly matching TRBD2 (5 bases). Germline V gene data show CDR1 as SGDLS and CDR2 as YYNGEE. The CDR3 covers 12 residues. Between the trimmed V and J ends, which lost 4 bases and 6 bases, there was a span of 11 bases. CDR3 DNA sequence: TGTGCCAGCAGCCCACATGAGGGCGAGCAGTACTTC. Translating gives CASSPHEGEQYF.

The J gene is TRBJ2-1, the V gene TRBV6-1, with TRBD1 matching 7 bases. Trimming cost V 1 base and J 3 bases; bases outside gene matches: 6. The CDR3 extends over 16 amino acids. Germline V CDR1 and CDR2: MNHNS, SASEGT. The DNA of the CDR3 is TGTGCCAGCAGTGAAGTGCGGACAGGTCACTACAATGAGCAGTTCTTC. Amino acids: CASSEVRTGHYNEQFF.

This rearrangement joins TRBV7-3 to TRBJ1-1; possibly TRBD1 for D (6 bases). Between the trimmed V and J ends, which lost 1 base and 6 bases, there was a span of 12 bases. The CDR3 contains 14 residues. CDR1 SGHTA and CDR2 FQGTGA come from the germline V gene. The CDR3 is CASSLSGGSSEAFF. In DNA form, the CDR3 reads TGTGCCAGCAGCTTAAGCGGGGGCAGCTCTGAAGCTTTCTTT.

The chain employs TRBV10-1 and TRBJ2-1; 14 bases line up with TRBD2. The V segment lost 1 base and the J segment 8 bases; nucleotides outside the gene matches: 7. Germline V gene sequence: CDR1 WNHNN, CDR2 SYGVQD (reference sequence). The CDR3 has 17 amino acids. CDR3 nucleotides: TGCGCCAGCAGTGAGTTAAGACTAGCGGGAGGGCGTGATGAGCAGTTCTTC. This encodes CASSELRLAGGRDEQFF.

Here the CDR3 reads CASSPRYSGRIGDEQFF. CDR3 nucleotide sequence: TGTGCCAGCTCACCACGGTATAGCGGGAGGATCGGGGATGAGCAGTTCTTC. This chain connects TRBV18 to TRBJ2-1, with TRBD2 identical over 10 bases. Germline CDR1 KGHSH, CDR2 LQKENI. CDR3 size: 17 residues. The V segment lost 1 base and the J segment 8 bases; nucleotides outside the gene matches: 11.

The gene calls are TRBV5-1 and TRBJ1-3, with no clear D. V was trimmed by 0 bases and J by 6 bases, leaving 7 bases between them. Germline CDR1 is SGHRS and CDR2 is YFSETQ. The CDR3 extends over 13 amino acids. Here the CDR3 reads CASSLGHQNTIYF. In nucleotides, the CDR3 is TGCGCCAGCAGCTTGGGACATCAAAACACCATATATTTT.

This rearrangement joins TRBV20-1 to TRBJ1-1, with D uncertain. The CDR3 runs to 11 residues. Germline V gene lookup returns CDR1 DFQATT and CDR2 SNEGSKA (reference sequence). V was cut by 3 bases and J by 10 bases, with 12 bases left in between. The CDR3 coding sequence is TGCAGTGCTAGCGCGGACCGGGGAGCTTTCTTT. Its protein is CSASADRGAFF.

This clone was detected once. Since a much larger clone is just one base distant, this may be a read error. This CDR3 is also generated by other DNA sequences in the sample. The rearrangement uses TRBV5-1 and TRBJ1-5; D ambiguous. CDR1 and CDR2 from the germline V gene are SGHRS and YFSETQ. This CDR3 has 13 residues. V was pared by 2 bases and J by 0 bases, with 3 bases between. In DNA form, the CDR3 reads TGCGCCAGCAGCTTCGATAGCAATCAGCCCCAGCATTTT. Translated: CASSFDSNQPQHF.

This sequence joins TRBV29-1 and TRBJ2-7; TRBD2 might be the D (7 bases). The CDR3 loop spans 14 amino acids. Germline loops: CDR1 SQVTM, CDR2 ANQGSEA. The V end was cut by 6 bases, the J end by 1 base, with 16 bases between. In nucleotides, the CDR3 is TGCAGCGTGGGGGGGGCAGGACCTTCCTACGAGCAGTACTTC. The encoded protein is CSVGGAGPSYEQYF.

The chain uses TRBV15 and TRBJ1-5; 8 positions agree with TRBD1. The V segment lost 6 bases and the J segment 5 bases; nucleotides outside the gene matches: 6. The V gene's germline CDR1 is LNHNV and CDR2 YYDKDF (reference sequence). This CDR3 contains 14 residues. CDR3 in amino acids: CATRKDRGDQPQHF. CDR3 nucleotides: TGTGCCACCAGAAAAGACAGGGGAGATCAGCCCCAGCATTTT.